These T cell receptor beta chains were read from a single sample in a study of blood T cell repertoires in COVID-19. Assay used: immunoSEQ multiplex PCR; TCRdb lists only in-frame clones, some missing. Among roughly 100,000 clones listed, approximately 90% were seen once. Source material: peripheral blood. The origin of the receptors is a man aged 50-59 years in a cohort sampled during active COVID-19. Each CDR3 is given with its conserved first and last residue. Each record gives: J gene, clone size, D gene, V gene, CDR3 DNA, CDR3 protein. D genes are given only for firm matches. For some rows the clone size is stated as once, few or many, or as a class when expanded; others skip it.

TRBJ2-6 | - | - | TRBV5-1 | TGCGCCAGCAGCGCGACACGAGGGGGAACCCTCTCTGGGGCCAACGTCCTGACTTTC | CASSATRGGTLSGANVLTF
TRBJ1-3 | - | - | TRBV9 | TGTGCCAGCAGCCTAGGGGGGGGATTACCTGGAAACACCATATATTTT | CASSLGGGLPGNTIYF
TRBJ2-2 | - | - | TRBV19 | TGTGCTTGTGGGCACGGGGAGCTGTTTTTT | CACGHGELFF
TRBJ1-1 | - | - | TRBV19 | TGTGCCAGTCGGGGGGGTTGGGGGGCGCGGACTGAAGCTTTCTTT | CASRGGWGARTEAFF
TRBJ1-2 | - | - | TRBV21-1 | TGTGCCAGCAGCAAAGTTGGAACATTAACAGACAACTATGGCTACACCTTC | CASSKVGTLTDNYGYTF
TRBJ1-1 | - | - | TRBV4-1 | TGCGCCAGCAGCCAAGGTGAGACAGCGAACACTGAAGCTTTCTTT | CASSQGETANTEAFF
TRBJ1-5 | - | - | TRBV28 | TGTGCCAGCAGTTTAAACAGGGGCAATCAGCCCCAGCATTTT | CASSLNRGNQPQHF
TRBJ2-3 | - | - | TRBV11-2 | TGTGCCAGCGGCACAGCTAGCACAGATACGCAGTATTTT | CASGTASTDTQYF
TRBJ1-5 | - | - | TRBV7-2 | TGTGCCAGCAGCCCCGGGGGGGGTAGTCATCAGCCCCAGCATTTT | CASSPGGGSHQPQHF
TRBJ2-5 | - | TRBD2 | TRBV6-2/TRBV6-3 | TGTGCCAGCAGTGGCGATAGGAGCGGGGGGTCGCAAGAGACCCAGTACTTC | CASSGDRSGGSQETQYF
TRBJ2-2 | - | - | TRBV10-3 | TGTGCCATCAGGAGGGATCCCGGGGAGCTGTTTTTT | CAIRRDPGELFF
TRBJ1-2 | - | TRBD1 | TRBV5-6 | TGTGCCAGCAGCTTGGAGGACAGGGACCTCTATGGCTACACCTTC | CASSLEDRDLYGYTF
TRBJ2-3 | - | TRBD2 | TRBV6-1 | TGTGCCAGCAGTGCTAGGGTGACTAGCGGGGGGGCCCCAGATACGCAGTATTTT | CASSARVTSGGAPDTQYF
TRBJ2-1 | - | TRBD1 | TRBV24-1 | TGTGCCACCAGTGCTGGACAGGTAAACAATGAGCAGTTCTTC | CATSAGQVNNEQFF
TRBJ2-5 | - | TRBD2 | TRBV11-3 | TGTGCCAGCAGCTTAAGGGGCGGGAGTTTTCAAGAGACCCAGTACTTC | CASSLRGGSFQETQYF
TRBJ1-1 | - | TRBD1 | TRBV15 | TGTGCCACCAGCAGAGATGGCCTGGGGACAGGGCCTGAAGCTTTCTTT | CATSRDGLGTGPEAFF
TRBJ1-2 | - | - | TRBV5-1 | TGCGCCAGCAGCTTGGCTCGGCAGGCCGCAGTAGCTAACTATGGCTACACCTTC | CASSLARQAAVANYGYTF
TRBJ2-5 | - | TRBD2 | TRBV5-4 | TGTGCCAGCAGCCCGGGGACTAGCGGGGGGCTTGGAGAGACCCAGTACTTC | CASSPGTSGGLGETQYF
TRBJ1-6 | few | - | TRBV4-2 | TGTGCCAGCAGCCAACCGGGACTAGGGGGAAGCGATAATTCACCCCTCCACTTT | CASSQPGLGGSDNSPLHF
TRBJ1-6 | few | TRBD1 | TRBV28 | TGTGCCAGCAGGGTTTCACAGGGGAATTCACCCCTCCACTTT | CASRVSQGNSPLHF
TRBJ2-3 | - | - | TRBV4-3 | TGCGCCAGCAGCCCAGGTGGGTTTGCAGATACGCAGTATTTT | CASSPGGFADTQYF
TRBJ2-2 | - | TRBD2 | TRBV7-2 | TGTGCCAGCAGCCTCTCTAGCGGGGTCAACACCGGGGAGCTGTTTTTT | CASSLSSGVNTGELFF
TRBJ1-4 | - | - | TRBV28 | TGTGCCAGCACCACCTATGGCGGGGCAGTGGGAGAAAAACTGTTTTTT | CASTTYGGAVGEKLFF
TRBJ2-3 | - | - | TRBV5-4 | TGTGCCAGCAGCTTGTTCCTAGATACGCAGTATTTT | CASSLFLDTQYF
TRBJ2-1 | - | - | TRBV6-6 | TGTGCCAGCAGTTACGGGCGGGCGGGGTTCTACAATGAGCAGTTCTTC | CASSYGRAGFYNEQFF
TRBJ1-2 | - | TRBD1 | TRBV7-9 | TGTGCCAGCAGCTCCCGGGACAGCGATGGCTACACCTTC | CASSSRDSDGYTF
TRBJ1-2 | - | - | TRBV19 | TGTGCCAGCAACCCGGGGCAGGGGTATGGCTACACCTTC | CASNPGQGYGYTF
TRBJ2-4 | - | - | TRBV5-6 | TGTGCCAGCAGCTTGTTGAGGTCGGAGGGGGCGGTAAACATTCAGTACTTC | CASSLLRSEGAVNIQYF
TRBJ1-5 | - | TRBD1 | TRBV19 | TGTGCCAGTAGGGACAGGGGGATGGGCAATCAGCCCCAGCATTTT | CASRDRGMGNQPQHF
TRBJ2-1 | - | - | TRBV10-3 | TGTGCCATCAGTGAGCCGGGACACAGCTCCTACAATGAGCAGTTCTTC | CAISEPGHSSYNEQFF
TRBJ2-2 | - | TRBD2 | TRBV9 | TGTGCCAGCAGCGTAAGCGGGGGGGCGAACACCGGGGAGCTGTTTTTT | CASSVSGGANTGELFF
TRBJ2-7 | - | - | TRBV4-2 | TGTGCCAGCAGCCAAGCAGAGTTAGGACTTTACGAGCAGTACTTC | CASSQAELGLYEQYF
TRBJ1-2 | - | TRBD1 | TRBV5-8 | TGTGCCAGCAGAGTGACAGGGAGCTATGGCTACACCTTC | CASRVTGSYGYTF
TRBJ1-2 | - | TRBD1 | TRBV6-1 | TGTGCCAGCAGTGAGGGACAGGGGGGTACCTATGGCTACACCTTC | CASSEGQGGTYGYTF
TRBJ1-2 | few | TRBD1 | TRBV25-1 | TGTGCCAGCAGAATGACAGGGGTCTATGGCTACACCTTC | CASRMTGVYGYTF
TRBJ2-5 | - | - | TRBV10-2 | TGCGCCACCCGCCGGGATCACCAACAAGAGACCCAGTACTTC | CATRRDHQQETQYF
TRBJ1-4 | - | - | TRBV5-1 | TGCGCCAGCGCAACGACCGGAGGGGTTATTAATGAAAAACTGTTTTTT | CASATTGGVINEKLFF
TRBJ2-3 | once | TRBD2 | TRBV11-3 | TGTGCCAGCAGCTACCGACTAGCGGGGGCCCCAGATACGCAGTATTTT | CASSYRLAGAPDTQYF
TRBJ1-1 | - | TRBD1 | TRBV10-2 | TGCGCCAGCGGACAGGGTGGAGCTTTCTTT | CASGQGGAFF
TRBJ2-2 | - | TRBD2 | TRBV5-1 | TGCGCCAGCAGCGGGGGACTAGCGATGAACGGGGAGCTGTTTTTT | CASSGGLAMNGELFF
TRBJ2-5 | - | - | TRBV9 | TGTGCCAGCAGCCAAGAGGAGACCCAGTACTTC | CASSQEETQYF
TRBJ2-5 | - | - | TRBV6-6 | TGTGCCAGCAGTTATGGTCAGAAAAAACAAGAGACCCAGTACTTC | CASSYGQKKQETQYF
TRBJ2-1 | once | - | TRBV11-3 | TGTGCCAGCAGCATCTCGCCAACTTGGCAGTTCTTC | CASSISPTWQFF
TRBJ2-1 | - | TRBD2 | TRBV5-1 | TGCGCCAGCAGCAAAGAGGCTCAGCGGGGGTACAATGAGCAGTTCTTC | CASSKEAQRGYNEQFF
TRBJ1-5 | few | TRBD1 | TRBV6-5 | TGTGCCAGCAGACAACAGGGGGCAAAGCAGCCCCAGCATTTT | CASRQQGAKQPQHF
TRBJ2-1 | - | - | TRBV11-3 | TGTGCCAGCAGCTTAGGATGGGGGGGCAACAATGAGCAGTTCTTC | CASSLGWGGNNEQFF
TRBJ1-1 | - | - | TRBV19 | TGTGCCAGTAGTCTCGGACTCCCGGATGAAGCTTTCTTT | CASSLGLPDEAFF
TRBJ2-3 | - | TRBD2 | TRBV2 | TGTGCCAGCATCGGACTAGCGGGGGCAGATACGCAGTATTTT | CASIGLAGADTQYF
TRBJ2-5 | - | TRBD1 | TRBV7-9 | TGTGCCTCTGGGACAGGGGGGGAGACCCAGTACTTC | CASGTGGETQYF